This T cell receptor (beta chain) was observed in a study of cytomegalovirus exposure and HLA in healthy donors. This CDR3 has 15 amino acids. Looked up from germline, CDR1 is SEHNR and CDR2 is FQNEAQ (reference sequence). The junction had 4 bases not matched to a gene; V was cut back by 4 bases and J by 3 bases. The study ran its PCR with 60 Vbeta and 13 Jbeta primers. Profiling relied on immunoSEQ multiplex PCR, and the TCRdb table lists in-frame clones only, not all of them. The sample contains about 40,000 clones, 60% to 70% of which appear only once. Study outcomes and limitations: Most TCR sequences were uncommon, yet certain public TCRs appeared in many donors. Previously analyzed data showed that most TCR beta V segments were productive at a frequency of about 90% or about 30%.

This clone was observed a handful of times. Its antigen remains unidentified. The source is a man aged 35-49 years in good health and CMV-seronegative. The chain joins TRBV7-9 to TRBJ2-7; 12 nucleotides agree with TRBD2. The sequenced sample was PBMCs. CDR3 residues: CASSSSTSGGYEQYF. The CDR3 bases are TGTGCCAGCAGCTCGTCGACTAGCGGGGGCTACGAGCAGTACTTC.